This T cell receptor (beta chain) emerged from a study of lymphopenia after photon versus proton radiotherapy (dated by TCRdb to about 2019). Regarding the study in general: The study compared the immunological effects of photon versus proton radiation therapy in patients with gastrointestinal tumors who developed high-grade lymphopenia. The cohort comprised 20 or so patients with gastrointestinal tumors who received either photon or proton therapy and then developed lymphopenia. The goal of the study was to describe how the two radiation modalities differ in their effects on the immune system.

Points on this clone: Its antigen remains undetermined. The sample holds no much larger clone one base away, and base qualities are not on file.

The library relied on the immunoSEQ multiplex PCR assay. Alongside multiparametric flow cytometry, deep sequencing of rearranged TCR beta loci was used to profile the T cell repertoires. This is the immuneACCESS table as TCRdb keeps it, with only in-frame sequences that have V and J called. A part of the clones is gone; compared with another copy, unresolved V genes explain less than half, and the rest is unexplained. The sample table holds 160,000 or so clones, of which about nine tenths were seen once. Around 5% of the sample comes from the top ten. Including cysteine and phenylalanine, the CDR3 has 19 amino acids. Of all the DNA, just the CDR3 is kept, 57 bases in frame from base 1. CDR1 is given as SGHVS and CDR2 as FQNEAQ, both from the germline V gene. Ends trimmed: V by 1 base, J by 0 bases; bases unmatched to a gene: 4. Beyond this particular receptor, the publication reports: The survival association was assessed only in patients who died, and better survival with proton therapy was presented by the authors as a possibility rather than a demonstrated result. During treatment, patients who received photon therapy lost naive T cells and TCR diversity and gained effector/memory populations, whereas patients who received proton therapy remained relatively stable. Across the cohort, a larger post-nadir drop in TCR diversity was inversely correlated with overall survival time among patients who died. After the lymphocyte count nadir, repertoires from photon-treated patients showed oligoclonal expansion, particularly of CD8+ Temra cells, and this expansion drove the decline in diversity.

This sequence originates from a man in his forties or fifties with gastric cancer. The source was peripheral blood, collected from a patient treated with photon-based radiotherapy. The V and J segments used are TRBV7-8 and TRBJ2-6, and 12 junctional nucleotides match TRBD2. The nucleotides read TGTGCCAGCAGCTTAGGACTAGCGGGAGATCTCTCTGGGGCCAACGTCCTGACTTTC. Translated, it gives CASSLGLAGDLSGANVLTF.